This TCR beta chain was profiled in a study of blood T cell repertoires in COVID-19. Study background: Whether acute or convalescent, the COVID-19 samples came from the United States, Italy and Spain. PBMCs, B-cell-depleted T cells, or T cells provided the cDNA or gDNA that made up the material.

The CDR3 is 15 residues long. Germline CDR1 and CDR2: SGHRS and YFSETQ. With 4 bases removed from V and 0 bases from J, the gap between germline ends came to 11 bases. As originally analysed: Researchers report that nucleated cell counts were estimated from reference gene primer amplification. Assay: immunoSEQ multiplex PCR; the TCRdb copy retains only in-frame clones and omits some. For V, J and clone size, that table is used; D and trimming come from the DNA. The sample carries about 46,000 clones, about 88% recorded once. The sequenced sample was peripheral blood. The chain links TRBV5-1 to TRBJ2-1, with D perhaps TRBD1 (6 bases). This receptor was obtained from a man over 45 with active COVID-19. The CDR3 coding sequence is TGCGCCAGCAGCCCCGGGACACTCTCCTACAATGAGCAGTTCTTC. Amino acids: CASSPGTLSYNEQFF.